Each of the 5 T cell receptor beta chains below was sequenced from the same sample in a study of control samples from healthy donors and cancer patients. The method was immunoSEQ multiplex PCR; TCRdb's version includes in-frame clones alone and lacks a portion of them. The table includes approximately 30,000 clones, roughly 94% detected once. The sample was blood. The receptors stem from a man aged 60-69 years in good health.

The chain uses TRBV6-5 and TRBJ1-2; no clear D. Germline CDR1 reads MNHEY; CDR2 reads SVGAGI. V was shortened by 0 bases and J by 8 bases, with 10 bases between the two germline ends. The CDR3 has 13 residues. CDR3 coding DNA: TGTGCCAGCAGTTACTCTAGGTACTTGGGCTACACCTTC. Amino acid sequence: CASSYSRYLGYTF.

The chain joins TRBV19 to TRBJ1-2; perhaps TRBD1 as D (6 bases). Germline V gene data show CDR1 as LNHDA and CDR2 as SQIVND (reference sequence). V lost 3 bases, J lost 6 bases, and 11 bases lay in between. The CDR3 runs to 13 residues. The CDR3 sequence is CASSIRKGDGYTF. The CDR3 nucleotides read TGTGCCAGTAGTATTAGAAAGGGGGATGGCTACACCTTC.

This clone turned up a few times. V and J are TRBV3-1 (or the pseudogene TRBV3-2) and TRBJ2-7; 8 bases are a match to TRBD1. CDR1 is LGHDT and CDR2 is YNNKEL in the germline V gene (reference sequence). V was clipped by 4 bases and J by 0 bases; unmatched bases: 2. The CDR3 runs 14 residues. The CDR3 sequence is CASSPGQGSYEQYF. The CDR3 nucleotides read TGTGCCAGCAGCCCTGGACAGGGCTCCTACGAGCAGTACTTC.

J is TRBJ1-1 and V is TRBV28; D gene ambiguous. Germline values: CDR1 MDHEN, CDR2 SYDVKM. CDR3 length: 15 residues. V lost 3 bases to trimming and J lost 0 bases, with 11 bases between them. Here the CDR3 DNA reads TGTGCCAGCAGTTTGATAGGGTACATGAACACTGAAGCTTTCTTT. It is translated as CASSLIGYMNTEAFF.

The gene calls are TRBV4-2 and TRBJ1-1; D is possibly TRBD1 (6 bases). V was pared by 1 base and J by 6 bases, with 15 bases between. Looked up from germline, CDR1 is LGHNA and CDR2 is YNFKEQ. CDR3 length: 15 residues. CDR3 nucleotides: TGTGCCAGCAGCCAAGTTGGGGGGAAGGGGGCTGAAGCTTTCTTT. Its protein product is CASSQVGGKGAEAFF.